The 32 T cell receptor beta chains presented below share a single source sample, sequenced in a study of human thymus T cells (dated by TCRdb to the early 2020s). Libraries were made using the immunoSEQ multiplex PCR assay. The immuneACCESS repertoire file appears here via TCRdb, limited to in-frame rearrangements. These files lack a portion of the clones; in checked studies, under half of the deficit traces to unresolved V genes, and the cause of the others is not known. Across this sample there are 46,000 or so clones, with approximately 95% seen only once. Over 0.15% of the sample comes from the top ten. Sequencing was done on a sample of blood. The receptor set was obtained from a girl in the first two years of life with a congenital heart defect but otherwise immunologically healthy.

Written as DNA, the CDR3 is TGTGCCAGCAGCAAAGTTACAAGGGACATTCGGACCGATAGGGACTTC. Amino acid sequence: CASSKVTRDIRTDRDF. The J gene is TRBJ2-4, the V gene TRBV21-1; the table's D call, TRBD1, was not checked against the DNA. TRBV21-1 is flagged as a pseudogene. This CDR3 comprises 16 residues.

This chain connects TRBV5-4 to TRBJ2-5, with unresolved D. CDR1 SGHNT and CDR2 YYREEE come from the germline V gene (reference sequence). The CDR3 sequence is 13 residues long. The V and J ends lost 0 bases and 2 bases respectively, with 5 bases between them. The CDR3 DNA sequence: TGTGCCAGCAGCTTGGTTGGGCAAGAGACCCAGTACTTC. It specifies CASSLVGQETQYF. Using reference TRBV5-4 and TRBJ2-5 for the parts outside the CDR3, the full variable domain is ETGVTQSPTHLIKTRGQQVTLRCSSQSGHNTVSWYQQALGQGPQFIFQYYREEENGRGNFPPRFSGLQFPNYSSELNVNALELDDSALYLCASSLVGQETQYFGPGTRLLVL.

The rearrangement joins TRBV6-6 to TRBJ2-3; maybe TRBD1 (6 bases). With 5 bases removed from V and 0 bases from J, the gap between germline ends came to 12 bases. Germline assignment: CDR1 MNHNY and CDR2 SVGAGI (reference sequence). The CDR3 is 15 residues long. The CDR3 is CASSGNRESTDTQYF. In DNA, the CDR3 is TGTGCCAGCAGTGGAAACAGGGAGAGCACAGATACGCAGTATTTT.

The gene calls are TRBV7-2 and TRBJ2-7; 10 nucleotides line up with TRBD2. CDR1 is SGHTA and CDR2 is FQGNSA in the germline V gene. This CDR3 is built from 15 residues. The V and J ends lost 5 bases and 1 base, in that order; junction bases with no gene match: 5. CDR3 nucleotide sequence: TGTGCCAGCAGCCACGGGACTAGCGAATCCTACGAGCAGTACTTC. Its protein is CASSHGTSESYEQYF.

V and J are TRBV5-1 and TRBJ2-4, with 8 bases that match TRBD2. The CDR3 spans 20 residues. CDR1 is SGHRS, CDR2 YFSETQ, per germline. The V segment lost 0 bases and the J segment 0 bases; nucleotides outside the gene matches: 14. CDR3 bases: TGCGCCAGCAGCTTGGATCGAACTAGCGGATCCCCTAAAGCCAAAAACATTCAGTACTTC. Translation gives CASSLDRTSGSPKAKNIQYF.

This chain uses TRBV5-1 with TRBJ2-3, with TRBD2 matching over 9 bases. This CDR3 spans 16 amino acids. With 3 bases clipped from V and 0 bases from J, the junction kept 5 bases outside the gene matches. Germline V gives CDR1 SGHRS, CDR2 YFSETQ. This CDR3 reads CASSWRTSESTDTQYF. CDR3 in DNA: TGCGCCAGCAGCTGGAGGACTAGCGAGAGCACAGATACGCAGTATTTT.

The V and J genes are TRBV28 and TRBJ2-7; 8 bases are shared with TRBD2. Germline CDR1 MDHEN, CDR2 SYDVKM. This CDR3 has 15 residues. The trim removed 6 bases at V and 0 bases at J, leaving 7 bases unmatched. The CDR3: CASSDGGARSYEQYF. The DNA of the CDR3 is TGTGCCAGCAGCGACGGGGGGGCCCGCTCCTACGAGCAGTACTTC.

This chain joins TRBV18 and TRBJ2-1; 8 positions agree with TRBD2. The CDR3 has 14 amino acids. With V trimmed by 3 bases and J by 6 bases, 4 bases remained unmatched. Germline values: CDR1 KGHSH, CDR2 LQKENI. CDR3: CASSPGTRLNEQFF. DNA of the CDR3: TGTGCCAGCTCACCCGGGACTAGGCTCAATGAGCAGTTCTTC. Full variable domain (outside the CDR3, taken from reference TRBV18 and TRBJ2-1): NAGVMQNPRHLVRRRGQEARLRCSPMKGHSHVYWYRQLPEEGLKFMVYLQKENIIDESGMPKERFSAEFPKEGPSILRIQQVVRGDSAAYFCASSPGTRLNEQFFGPGTRLTVL.

The chain employs TRBV29-1 and TRBJ2-3; D not resolved. Trimming took off 4 bases at V and 2 bases at J, with 16 bases between the two ends. This CDR3 contains 15 residues. The germline gives CDR1 SQVTM, CDR2 ANQGSEA. The CDR3 sequence: CSVVPPQETTDTQYF. The DNA of the CDR3 is TGCAGCGTTGTCCCGCCTCAGGAAACCACAGATACGCAGTATTTT.

This chain uses TRBV2 with TRBJ2-4; D not resolved. CDR1 and CDR2 from the germline V gene are SNHLY and FYNNEI. The ends were cut back, 7 bases at V and 0 bases at J, with 16 bases in the middle. This CDR3 is built from 16 residues. In DNA, the CDR3 is TGTGCCAGCACCGGCTACAAATCCGTAGCCAAAAACATTCAGTACTTC. This translates into CASTGYKSVAKNIQYF.

The chain combines TRBV6-6 with TRBJ1-1; tentatively, D is TRBD1 (5 bases). The CDR3 has 11 amino acids. V was pared by 2 bases and J by 11 bases, with 9 bases between. Germline lookup yields CDR1 MNHNY and CDR2 SVGAGI (reference sequence). The CDR3 DNA is TGTGCCAGCAGTTACAGGGGAGAGGCTTTCTTT. This gives the protein CASSYRGEAFF.

V gene TRBV13 combines with J gene TRBJ2-3, with a possible D match to TRBD1 (5 bases). V was shortened by 5 bases and J by 5 bases, with 14 bases between the two germline ends. The CDR3 extends over 14 amino acids. Per the germline V gene, CDR1 is PRHDT and CDR2 is FYEKMQ (reference sequence). CDR3 sequence: CASSHVGAGDTQYF. As DNA, the CDR3 is TGTGCCAGCAGCCACGTTGGGGCCGGAGATACGCAGTATTTT.

As regards this clone: Other DNA sequences in the sample encode the same CDR3. The chain employs TRBV15 and TRBJ2-5; 7 positions agree with TRBD1. This CDR3 has 14 amino acids. V lost 1 base and J lost 2; bases outside the gene matches: 1. Germline CDR1 and CDR2: LNHNV and YYDKDF (reference sequence). CDR3 residues: CATSRGGQQETQYF. The DNA of the CDR3 is TGTGCCACCAGCAGAGGGGGACAGCAAGAGACCCAGTACTTC.

The chain links TRBV28 to TRBJ1-2; TRBD1 matches 7 bases. Germline CDR1 reads MDHEN; CDR2 reads SYDVKM. Trimming took 11 bases from V and 7 from J; bases not matched to a gene: 10. CDR3 length: 12 residues. CDR3 coding DNA: TGTGCCGGGGGTGACAGGGTTAGTGGCTACACCTTC. Translating it yields CAGGDRVSGYTF.

The rearrangement links TRBV7-2 to TRBJ2-3; tentative D call: TRBD2 (6 bases). The V gene's germline CDR1 is SGHTA and CDR2 FQGNSA. V lost 4 bases and J lost 3, with 14 bases in between. The CDR3 is 15 residues long. The CDR3, as DNA: TGTGCCAGCAGCTCCTCGGGCGGGGTGACAGATACGCAGTATTTT. Its translation is CASSSSGGVTDTQYF.

The chain uses TRBV11-2 and TRBJ2-7, with 7 nucleotides matching TRBD1. Germline lookup yields CDR1 SGHAT and CDR2 FQNNGV. V dropped 5 bases and J dropped 7; count of bases not matched to a gene: 8. CDR3 size: 13 residues. The CDR3 DNA sequence: TGTGCCAGCAGCGTCACACAGGGGAAAGAGCAGTACTTC. Translation: CASSVTQGKEQYF.

The chain employs TRBV7-9 and TRBJ2-4, with D tentatively TRBD2 (6 bases). Germline assignment: CDR1 SEHNR and CDR2 FQNEAQ (reference sequence). V dropped 5 bases and J dropped 0 bases, with 11 bases sitting between them. CDR3 length equals 15 residues. The CDR3 coding sequence is TGTGCCAGCAGCCCGAGCGGGTTAGCCAAAAACATTCAGTACTTC. It codes for CASSPSGLAKNIQYF.

This clone was counted a single time. The genes are TRBV4-1 and TRBJ2-7; 7 bases are shared with TRBD2. Germline V gives CDR1 MGHRA, CDR2 YSYEKL. The CDR3 covers 14 residues. J gave up 4 bases and V 2 bases, and 5 bases lay outside the gene matches. The CDR3 DNA is TGCGCCAGCAGCCAACCCGGGGGGTCGTACGAGCAGTACTTC. Translation: CASSQPGGSYEQYF.

This chain connects TRBV25-1 to TRBJ2-7; TRBD1 might be the D (7 bases). The germline V gene encodes CDR1 MGHDK and CDR2 SYGVNS. The CDR3 totals 15 residues. Trimming left V 2 bases short and J 2 bases short, with 13 bases between. As DNA, the CDR3 is TGTGCCAGCAGTGAACTTCAGGGGGGTCCCTACGAGCAGTACTTC. Protein product: CASSELQGGPYEQYF.

This clone was detected once. The chain recombines TRBV4-2 with TRBJ2-2, with 8 bases that match TRBD2. This CDR3 spans 15 amino acids. The trim removed 3 bases at V and 9 bases at J, leaving 9 bases unmatched. The V gene's germline CDR1 is LGHNA and CDR2 YNFKEQ. Here the CDR3 reads CASSQTGTRGRELFF. In nucleotides, the CDR3 is TGTGCCAGCAGCCAGACCGGGACTAGAGGCAGGGAGCTGTTTTTT.

The chain joins TRBV10-2 to TRBJ2-7, with D possibly TRBD1 on 6 matching bases. Germline V CDR1 and CDR2: WSHSY, SAAADI. The V end was cut by 6 bases, the J end by 5 bases, with 14 bases between. The CDR3 length is 13 residues. The CDR3 nucleotides read TGCGCCAGCAGGGAGACAGGAGAAGACGAGCAGTACTTC. Translation: CASRETGEDEQYF.

This chain links TRBV11-2 with TRBJ1-3; the match to TRBD1 covers 8 bases. The CDR3 runs 15 residues. The V and J ends lost 5 bases and 3 bases, in that order; junction bases with no gene match: 6. The germline V gene encodes CDR1 SGHAT and CDR2 FQNNGV. The DNA for the CDR3 is TGTGCCAGCAGCCCTCAGGGGGCGTTTGGAAACACCATATATTTT. The encoded protein is CASSPQGAFGNTIYF.

The chain couples TRBV6-5 to TRBJ2-2, with D unclear. The germline gives CDR1 MNHEY, CDR2 SVGAGI. V dropped 4 bases and J dropped 0 bases, with 12 bases sitting between them. The CDR3 has 16 amino acids. The CDR3 DNA sequence: TGTGCCAGCAGTTTTCTCGGACGGGCGAACACCGGGGAGCTGTTTTTT. This sequence encodes CASSFLGRANTGELFF.

The rearrangement uses TRBV10-3 and TRBJ1-2, with 8 bases identical to TRBD1. Germline-derived CDR1 and CDR2 are ENHRY and SYGVKD. With V trimmed by 0 bases and J by 5 bases, 17 bases remained unmatched. CDR3 length equals 19 residues. The chain's CDR3 is CAISESFYLGQELPYGYTF. The CDR3 bases are TGTGCCATCAGTGAGTCGTTTTATTTGGGACAGGAGCTTCCGTATGGCTACACCTTC.

The V call is TRBV6-5, the J call TRBJ1-2; 11 nucleotides align to TRBD1. CDR1 MNHEY and CDR2 SVGAGI come from the germline V gene. V lost 4 bases, J lost 4 bases, and 5 bases stayed unmatched. The CDR3 is 15 amino acids. The CDR3 DNA follows: TGTGCCAGCAGTTCGGGGGACAGGGGGTTCTATGGCTACACCTTC. Amino acids: CASSSGDRGFYGYTF.

About this clone itself: The junction departs from the called germline gene at one end, perhaps through a read error. This chain connects TRBV7-6 to TRBJ2-7; tentative D call: TRBD2 (5 bases). Germline CDR1 and CDR2: SGHVS and FNYEAQ. The CDR3 totals 13 residues. The chain's CDR3 is CASSLAGAYEQYF. The CDR3 DNA follows: TGTGCCAGCAGCCTAGCAGGAGCCTACGAGCAGTACTTC.

The chain couples TRBV9 to TRBJ1-3, with D perhaps matching TRBD1 (6 bases). This CDR3 has 18 amino acids. Germline V CDR1 and CDR2: SGDLS, YYNGEE. V was cut by 3 bases and J by 0 bases, with 19 bases left in between. CDR3 residues: CASSGPEGHVFSGNTIYF. CDR3 DNA sequence: TGTGCCAGCAGCGGACCCGAGGGACACGTCTTCTCTGGAAACACCATATATTTT.

This clone is a singleton in its sample. A read error may produce the germline difference seen at one junction end. V usage is TRBV28 and J usage is TRBJ2-7; D not resolved. The germline V gene has CDR1 MDHEN and CDR2 SYDVKM. The CDR3 loop spans 14 amino acids. CDR3: CGSSLGNRAYEQYF. CDR3 in DNA: TGTGGCAGCAGTTTAGGGAACAGAGCTTACGAGCAGTACTTC.

The rearrangement uses TRBV9 and TRBJ2-3; D uncertain. Germline V gene lookup returns CDR1 SGDLS and CDR2 YYNGEE. The CDR3 is 13 residues long. V was shortened by 7 bases and J by 1 base, with 10 bases between the two germline ends. The CDR3 protein is CASGPAGTDTQYF. Written as DNA, the CDR3 is TGTGCCAGCGGCCCAGCAGGCACAGATACGCAGTATTTT.

The V gene is TRBV11-2, the J gene TRBJ2-1, with 7 bases identical to TRBD2. This CDR3 region has 17 residues. Germline-derived CDR1 and CDR2 are SGHAT and FQNNGV. The V and J ends lost 5 bases and 5 bases, in that order; junction bases with no gene match: 15. DNA for the CDR3: TGTGCCAGCAGCCCGCTGAGCGGGACCATTTGGGACAATGAGCAGTTCTTC. This sequence encodes CASSPLSGTIWDNEQFF.

The V and J genes are TRBV5-1 and TRBJ2-5, with D possibly being TRBD1 (5 bases). With 1 base removed from V and 3 bases from J, the gap between germline ends came to 10 bases. Germline CDR1 and CDR2: SGHRS and YFSETQ. The CDR3 runs 14 residues. Here the CDR3 reads CASSLYRGEETQYF. DNA for the CDR3: TGCGCCAGCAGCTTGTATAGGGGTGAAGAGACCCAGTACTTC.

The rearrangement links TRBV6-1 to TRBJ1-3; D gene uncertain. Germline assignment: CDR1 MNHNS and CDR2 SASEGT. The CDR3 is made up of 14 amino acids. The V gene lost 2 bases and the J gene lost 4 bases, with 9 bases spanning the gap. The CDR3 coding sequence is TGTGCCAGCAGTGAATCAAACCCGGGAAACACCATATATTTT. Amino acids: CASSESNPGNTIYF.